Shown below are 27 T cell receptor beta chains from a single sample sequenced in a study of cytomegalovirus exposure and HLA in healthy donors. It was with 60 Vbeta and 13 Jbeta primers that the PCR ran. Assay used: immunoSEQ multiplex PCR; TCRdb lists only in-frame clones, some missing. Here the sample spans more than 150,000 clones, around 80% being singletons. The sample taken for sequencing was PBMCs. The receptors shown here come from a woman aged 45-59 years in good health and CMV-seropositive.

J is TRBJ2-3 and V is TRBV7-3; 7 bases align to TRBD2. CDR1 and CDR2 from the germline V gene are SGHTA and FQGTGA. V dropped 5 bases and J dropped 3; count of bases not matched to a gene: 5. CDR3 length: 14 residues. CDR3 amino acids: CASSPKRDTDTQYF. CDR3 coding DNA: TGTGCCAGCAGCCCAAAGCGGGATACAGATACGCAGTATTTT. Drawing the rest from reference TRBV7-3 and TRBJ2-3, the complete variable domain is GAGVSQTPSNKVTEKGKYVELRCDPISGHTALYWYRQSLGQGPEFLIYFQGTGAADDSGLPNDRFFAVRPEGSVSTLKIQRTERGDSAVYLCASSPKRDTDTQYFGPGTRLTVL.

On this clone itself: An end of the junction differs from the germline gene, which may be a read error. The chain couples TRBV6-1 to TRBJ1-2; D is perhaps TRBD1 (5 bases). CDR1 and CDR2 (germline): MNHNS, SASEGT. The CDR3 is 11 amino acids. The CDR3 spells CASSEAGTGSF. The CDR3 coding sequence is TGTGCCAGCAGTGAAGCTGGAACAGGATCCTTC.

The J gene is TRBJ1-2, the V gene TRBV30; 8 positions agree with TRBD1. V shed 6 bases, J shed 3 bases, and the junction held 6 bases outside the gene matches. Per the germline V gene, CDR1 is GTSNPN and CDR2 is SVGIG (reference sequence). This CDR3 has 13 amino acids. The CDR3 loop is CACTRGRDYGYTF. The CDR3 DNA reads TGTGCCTGTACCAGGGGGCGGGACTATGGCTACACCTTC.

This clone was seen only once. V gene TRBV5-1 combines with J gene TRBJ1-1, with a possible D match to TRBD1 (5 bases). Trimming took 0 bases from V and 1 from J, leaving 13 bases between them. Germline V lookup: CDR1 SGHRS, CDR2 YFSETQ. CDR3 length: 16 amino acids. CDR3: CASSLEAGHPNTEAFF. CDR3 sequence (DNA): TGCGCCAGCAGCTTGGAAGCAGGGCACCCGAACACTGAAGCTTTCTTT. Combining the CDR3 with reference TRBV5-1 and TRBJ1-1 gives the whole variable domain KAGVTQTPRYLIKTRGQQVTLSCSPISGHRSVSWYQQTPGQGLQFLFEYFSETQRNKGNFPGRFSGRQFSNSRSEMNVSTLELGDSALYLCASSLEAGHPNTEAFFGQGTRLTVV.

V is TRBV30 and J is TRBJ1-2, with D unclear. Per the germline V gene, CDR1 is GTSNPN and CDR2 is SVGIG (reference sequence). V gave up 0 bases and J gave up 4 bases, with 9 bases separating them. The CDR3 spans 13 residues. CDR3 in amino acids: CAWSVIASYGYTF. The DNA for the CDR3 is TGTGCCTGGAGTGTAATAGCTAGCTATGGCTACACCTTC. Variable domain in full (rest from reference TRBV30 and TRBJ1-2): SQTIHQWPATLVQPVGSPLSLECTVEGTSNPNLYWYRQAAGRGLQLLFYSVGIGQISSEVPQNLSASRPQDRQFILSSKKLLLSDSGFYLCAWSVIASYGYTFGSGTRLTVV.

This clone was recorded once. The V call is TRBV7-9, the J call TRBJ1-1, with 8 bases that match TRBD1. Germline CDR1 SEHNR, CDR2 FQNEAQ (reference sequence). CDR3 length: 15 residues. V lost 4 bases to trimming and J lost 1 base; unmatched junction nucleotides: 5. Here the CDR3 reads CASSWTGFGNTEAFF. CDR3 DNA sequence: TGTGCCAGCAGCTGGACAGGGTTCGGGAACACTGAAGCTTTCTTT. Full variable domain (missing parts from reference TRBV7-9 and TRBJ1-1): DTGVSQNPRHKITKRGQNVTFRCDPISEHNRLYWYRQTLGQGPEFLTYFQNEAQLEKSRLLSDRFSAERPKGSFSTLEIQRTEQGDSAMYLCASSWTGFGNTEAFFGQGTRLTVV.

The chain combines TRBV20-1 with TRBJ1-1; 7 nucleotides line up with TRBD1. Trimming at V came to 5 bases and at J to 11 bases, leaving 8 bases not matched to a gene. Germline V gene sequence: CDR1 DFQATT, CDR2 SNEGSKA (reference sequence). This CDR3 is built from 11 residues. DNA of the CDR3: TGCAGTGCTCTCCTGACAGGGTTTGCTTTCTTT. Amino acids: CSALLTGFAFF.

The chain recombines TRBV18 with TRBJ1-6; D not resolved. Trimming shortened V by 2 bases and J by 5 bases, and 10 bases separated the two germline ends. Germline V CDR1 and CDR2: KGHSH, LQKENI. The CDR3 covers 15 residues. The CDR3 protein is CASSPSTDDNSPLHF. Here the CDR3 DNA reads TGTGCCAGCTCACCAAGTACAGACGATAATTCACCCCTCCACTTT. The full variable domain, its missing parts supplied by reference TRBV18 and TRBJ1-6, is NAGVMQNPRHLVRRRGQEARLRCSPMKGHSHVYWYRQLPEEGLKFMVYLQKENIIDESGMPKERFSAEFPKEGPSILRIQQVVRGDSAAYFCASSPSTDDNSPLHFGNGTRLTVT.

The chain has TRBV9 and TRBJ1-4; D gene uncertain. This CDR3 spans 15 amino acids. CDR1 is SGDLS, CDR2 YYNGEE, per germline. Trimming shortened V by 1 base and J by 0 bases, and 7 bases separated the two germline ends. The CDR3 loop reads CASSVWLSTNEKLFF. For the CDR3, the DNA is TGTGCCAGCAGCGTATGGCTCTCAACTAATGAAAAACTGTTTTTT.

The chain joins TRBV7-9 to TRBJ1-1; D possibly corresponds to TRBD1 (6 bases). The V gene's germline CDR1 is SEHNR and CDR2 FQNEAQ (reference sequence). This CDR3 is built from 14 residues. V was pared by 3 bases and J by 3 bases, with 11 bases between. The CDR3: CASSLGQRHTEAFF. As DNA, the CDR3 is TGTGCCAGCAGCTTGGGACAAAGGCACACTGAAGCTTTCTTT. Variable domain in full (rest from reference TRBV7-9 and TRBJ1-1): DTGVSQNPRHKITKRGQNVTFRCDPISEHNRLYWYRQTLGQGPEFLTYFQNEAQLEKSRLLSDRFSAERPKGSFSTLEIQRTEQGDSAMYLCASSLGQRHTEAFFGQGTRLTVV.

This clone appeared a single time. The same CDR3 arises from other DNA sequences in this sample as well. The rearrangement links TRBV6-5 to TRBJ1-2, with TRBD1 as a possible D gene (6 bases). The V gene's germline CDR1 is MNHEY and CDR2 SVGAGI. Trimming took 6 bases from V and 4 from J, leaving 9 bases between them. The CDR3 extends over 12 amino acids. In DNA, the CDR3 is TGTGCCAGCAGCCCAGGGGCCTATGGCTACACCTTC. This encodes CASSPGAYGYTF.

The chain is built from TRBV25-1 and TRBJ2-7; no clear D gene. Trimming stripped 1 base from V and 7 bases from J, with 14 bases between. The CDR3 length is 14 residues. CDR1 and CDR2 (germline): MGHDK, SYGVNS. CDR3 nucleotide sequence: TGTGCCAGCAGTGAATCAGCTGGGCCCTTGGAGCAGTACTTC. This sequence encodes CASSESAGPLEQYF.

The rearrangement uses TRBV15 and TRBJ1-5; 7 bases align to TRBD1. Germline trimming cut 1 base from V and 4 bases from J; bases unmatched to any gene: 13. The CDR3 totals 18 residues. Germline V CDR1 and CDR2: LNHNV, YYDKDF (reference sequence). The CDR3 reads CATSRAGRGQGINQPQHF. The CDR3, as DNA: TGTGCCACCAGCAGAGCGGGTAGGGGGCAGGGGATTAATCAGCCCCAGCATTTT.

The genes are TRBV4-3 and TRBJ2-5; 7 positions match TRBD1. The end of the DNA aligns better with TRBJ2-7, so the J call may be wrong. This CDR3 is 18 amino acids long. Germline assignment: CDR1 LGHNA and CDR2 YSLEER. The CDR3 nucleotides read TGCGCCAGCAGCCAAGTCCGGACAGGAAACCCCAGCTCCTACGAGCAGTACTTC. This translates into CASSQVRTGNPSSYEQYF.

This clone has just a few counts. J is TRBJ2-2 and V is TRBV5-1, with D possibly TRBD2 on 6 matching bases. V gave up 2 bases and J gave up 3 bases, with 11 bases separating them. CDR1 is SGHRS and CDR2 is YFSETQ in the germline V gene. CDR3 length: 15 amino acids. CDR3 in DNA: TGCGCCAGCAGCTTTAATAGCGGCGACACCGGGGAGCTGTTTTTT. It is translated as CASSFNSGDTGELFF.

This clone was picked up a small number of times. Written as DNA, the CDR3 is TGCGCCAGCAGCCGCGTGGGACAGATGAACACTGAAGCTTTCTTT. It translates to CASSRVGQMNTEAFF. This chain uses TRBV4-3 with TRBJ1-1, with 7 nucleotides matching TRBD1. The CDR3 runs 15 residues. Germline loops: CDR1 LGHNA, CDR2 YSLEER. After removal of 4 bases from V and 0 bases from J, the junction contained 5 bases not matched to a gene.

The chain has TRBV29-1 and TRBJ2-3, with 10 nucleotides matching TRBD1. J was trimmed by 0 bases and V by 4 bases; bases with no gene match: 7. This CDR3 region has 16 residues. CDR1 and CDR2 from the germline V gene are SQVTM and ANQGSEA. CDR3 residues: CSVGNRQGASTDTQYF. The CDR3 DNA is TGCAGCGTTGGAAACCGACAGGGGGCAAGCACAGATACGCAGTATTTT.

For this clone: Germline is not matched at one junction end, which may reflect a read error. The V gene is TRBV4-3, the J gene TRBJ1-2; possible D gene TRBD1, 6 bases. Germline V gene sequence: CDR1 LGHNA, CDR2 YSLEER. The CDR3 consists of 16 residues. The CDR3 spells CTSSQTSGGLGYGYTF. The CDR3 bases are TGCACCAGCAGCCAAACATCTGGGGGCTTAGGCTATGGCTACACCTTC.

The rearrangement joins TRBV28 to TRBJ1-2, with a weak D call TRBD1 (6 bases). The germline V gene encodes CDR1 MDHEN and CDR2 SYDVKM. Trimming took off 6 bases at V and 8 bases at J, with 22 bases between the two ends. The CDR3 loop spans 15 amino acids. The CDR3 sequence is CASSTEGVGDLGYTF. CDR3 DNA: TGTGCCAGCAGCACCGAGGGGGTCGGGGATCTCGGCTACACCTTC.

The V and J genes are TRBV18 and TRBJ1-1, with D hard to call. Per germline, CDR1 KGHSH and CDR2 LQKENI. This CDR3 is 14 amino acids long. Deletions cut 3 bases from V and 1 base from J, with 9 bases between. CDR3 residues: CASSPDTENTEAFF. The CDR3 DNA is TGTGCCAGCTCACCGGATACAGAGAACACTGAAGCTTTCTTT.

J is TRBJ2-5 and V is TRBV6-1, with D unclear. The CDR3 sequence is 11 residues long. The germline CDR1 and CDR2 sequences are MNHNS and SASEGT. Trimming stripped 4 bases from V and 6 bases from J, with 6 bases between. The CDR3: CASSGVQTQYF. In DNA, the CDR3 is TGTGCCAGCAGTGGAGTTCAGACCCAGTACTTC.

The rearrangement links TRBV7-8 to TRBJ2-7, with a weak D call TRBD1 (5 bases). This CDR3 spans 15 amino acids. The V gene's germline CDR1 is SGHVS and CDR2 FQNEAQ. The V gene lost 5 bases and the J gene lost 3 bases, with 17 bases spanning the gap. CDR3: CASSPPMGRLYEQYF. The CDR3 DNA reads as TGTGCCAGCAGCCCCCCTATGGGGCGGCTCTACGAGCAGTACTTC.

The gene calls are TRBV4-1 and TRBJ1-5; possibly TRBD1 for D (5 bases). Deletions cut 0 bases from V and 6 bases from J, with 9 bases between. The CDR3 extends over 14 amino acids. Per the germline V gene, CDR1 is MGHRA and CDR2 is YSYEKL. Written as DNA, the CDR3 is TGCGCCAGCAGCCAAGACAGGGCAGGTCAGCCCCAGCATTTT. Translation: CASSQDRAGQPQHF.

This rearrangement joins TRBV2 to TRBJ2-2; 7 bases line up with TRBD1. CDR3 length: 15 residues. The J segment lost 4 bases and the V segment lost 3 bases, leaving 5 bases of the junction unmatched. Germline CDR1 reads SNHLY; CDR2 reads FYNNEI. CDR3 sequence (DNA): TGTGCCAGCAGTGAGATAGGGGGCGGCACCGGGGAGCTGTTTTTT. Encoded protein: CASSEIGGGTGELFF.

The rearrangement links TRBV13 to TRBJ2-7; 7 bases align to TRBD2. V was pared by 0 bases and J by 4 bases, with 6 bases of the junction left unmatched. The CDR3 covers 15 residues. Germline assignment: CDR1 PRHDT and CDR2 FYEKMQ (reference sequence). The CDR3 spells CASSLGWAGEYEQYF. DNA of the CDR3: TGTGCCAGCAGCTTAGGGTGGGCGGGGGAGTACGAGCAGTACTTC.

V usage is TRBV15 and J usage is TRBJ2-1, with D possibly matching TRBD2 (5 bases). V was pared by 0 bases and J by 5 bases, with 17 bases between. The CDR3 totals 17 residues. Germline V gives CDR1 LNHNV, CDR2 YYDKDF (reference sequence). DNA of the CDR3: TGTGCCACCAGCAGAGATGATTGGCGGGCTGGTCACAATGAGCAGTTCTTC. Encoded protein: CATSRDDWRAGHNEQFF.

The chain is built from TRBV5-1 and TRBJ1-3; the D is unclear. CDR3 length: 18 residues. V gave up 1 base and J gave up 0 bases, with 17 bases separating them. Germline loops: CDR1 SGHRS, CDR2 YFSETQ. CDR3 nucleotides: TGCGCCAGCAGCTTGTCTCCGGGGAACAGCGCCTCTGGAAACACCATATATTTT. This encodes CASSLSPGNSASGNTIYF.